The 21 T cell receptor beta chains below all came from one sample that was sequenced in a study of CD8 T cells in ankylosing spondylitis. TCRdb reanalysed the 5' RACE reads using MiXCR and keeps one entry per CDR3 protein. Of 200,000 or so distinct CDR3 sequences listed, 10% to 15% are singletons. Sequenced material: blood, either unsorted or a sorted T cell fraction (not recorded which). The source of these receptors is a female donor with ankylosing spondylitis or in good health (not recorded which).

In its sample, this clonotype was seen many times. The chain carries TRBV20-1 and TRBJ1-1, with D uncertain. Germline lookup yields CDR1 DFQATT and CDR2 SNEGSKA (reference sequence). The V end lost 1 base, the J end lost 7 bases, and 13 bases lay between the germline ends. The CDR3 is made up of 13 amino acids. The CDR3 loop reads CSARGGVWNEAFF. The CDR3 nucleotides read TGCAGTGCTAGAGGGGGTGTCTGGAATGAAGCTTTCTTT.

The chain links TRBV5-5 to TRBJ1-3; tentatively, D is TRBD1 (5 bases). CDR3 length: 14 residues. V was shortened by 5 bases and J by 2 bases, with 11 bases between the two germline ends. CDR1 and CDR2 from the germline V gene are SGHKS and YYEKEE (reference sequence). CDR3 DNA sequence: TGTGCCAGCAGTCGAGAGGGACCTGGAAACACCATATATTTT. This codes for CASSREGPGNTIYF.

This clonotype was observed at least ten times. The chain carries TRBV5-1 and TRBJ1-5; maybe TRBD1 (5 bases). The germline V gene encodes CDR1 SGHRS and CDR2 YFSETQ. V was trimmed by 4 bases and J by 7 bases, leaving 18 bases between them. This CDR3 contains 15 residues. The CDR3 nucleotides are TGCGCCAGCAGCCTCTCCGGGACTCTAGGCCAGCCCCAGCATTTT. As protein: CASSLSGTLGQPQHF. The full variable domain, rest sourced from reference TRBV5-1 and TRBJ1-5, is KAGVTQTPRYLIKTRGQQVTLSCSPISGHRSVSWYQQTPGQGLQFLFEYFSETQRNKGNFPGRFSGRQFSNSRSEMNVSTLELGDSALYLCASSLSGTLGQPQHFGDGTRLSIL.

Ten or more counts support this clonotype. The chain recombines TRBV7-3 with TRBJ2-3, with D perhaps matching TRBD1 or TRBD2 (5 bases each). Germline loops: CDR1 SGHTA, CDR2 FQGTGA. This CDR3 is built from 14 residues. V shed 11 bases and J shed 1 base, with 16 bases lying between them. CDR3 amino acids: CALITRDGTDTQYF. The CDR3 DNA follows: TGTGCCCTCATAACTCGGGACGGCACAGATACGCAGTATTTT.

This clonotype has ten or more counts. Here the CDR3 DNA reads TGTGCCAGCAGTTTACGGGGGGCTGAAGCTTTCTTT. Protein product: CASSLRGAEAFF. The chain recombines TRBV27 with TRBJ1-1, with D maybe TRBD1 (5 bases). V was cut by 2 bases and J by 6 bases, with 7 bases left in between. CDR1 MNHEY and CDR2 SMNVEV come from the germline V gene (reference sequence). CDR3 size: 12 residues.

Many counts were recorded for this clonotype. The chain is built from TRBV9 and TRBJ2-7; weak D call: TRBD2 (5 bases). The V gene's germline CDR1 is SGDLS and CDR2 YYNGEE. There are 15 residues in the CDR3. The V end was cut by 0 bases, the J end by 1 base, with 11 bases between. Here the CDR3 reads CASSVGADQSYEQYF. The CDR3 nucleotides are TGTGCCAGCAGCGTAGGAGCGGACCAGTCCTACGAGCAGTACTTC. Based on the CDR3 plus reference TRBV9 and TRBJ2-7, the full variable domain is DSGVTQTPKHLITATGQRVTLRCSPRSGDLSVYWYQQSLDQGLQFLIQYYNGEERAKGNILERFSAQQFPDLHSELNLSSLELGDSALYFCASSVGADQSYEQYFGPGTRLTVT.

This clonotype was seen repeatedly, ten times or more. The V and J genes are TRBV10-3 and TRBJ1-1; perhaps TRBD1 as D (6 bases). Germline V gene lookup returns CDR1 ENHRY and CDR2 SYGVKD. CDR3 length equals 14 residues. Trimming pared 8 bases from V and 5 bases from J, leaving 18 bases between. Here the CDR3 DNA reads TGTGCCATCCGGAAAAGTGACCAGGGGACTGAAGCTTTCTTT. It encodes CAIRKSDQGTEAFF.

This clonotype was observed many times. The chain uses TRBV11-1 and TRBJ2-7; D is undetermined. From germline, CDR1 is SGHAT and CDR2 FQDESV (reference sequence). V was trimmed by 4 bases and J by 0 bases, leaving 7 bases between them. CDR3 length: 13 residues. The CDR3 loop reads CASSSRSSYEQYF. The CDR3 nucleotides read TGTGCCAGCAGCTCCCGGTCCTCCTACGAGCAGTACTTC.

At least ten counts were recorded for this clonotype. The V call is TRBV28, the J call TRBJ2-7; D might be TRBD1 or TRBD2, each matching 5 bases. From germline, CDR1 is MDHEN and CDR2 SYDVKM. Trimming stripped 7 bases from V and 5 bases from J, with 15 bases between. CDR3 length: 13 residues. The CDR3 protein is CASIPSGRDEQYF. CDR3 nucleotide sequence: TGTGCCAGCATACCCTCGGGACGCGACGAGCAGTACTTC. The full variable domain, its missing parts supplied by reference TRBV28 and TRBJ2-7, is DVKVTQSSRYLVKRTGEKVFLECVQDMDHENMFWYRQDPGLGLRLIYFSYDVKMKEKGDIPEGYSVSREKKERFSLILESASTNQTSMYLCASIPSGRDEQYFGPGTRLTVT.

The table lists this clonotype with a few counts. V is TRBV6-1 and J is TRBJ2-1; TRBD1 aligns across 12 bases. Trimming at V came to 5 bases and at J to 9 bases, leaving 11 bases not matched to a gene. This CDR3 region has 16 residues. Germline lookup yields CDR1 MNHNS and CDR2 SASEGT. The CDR3 DNA reads TGTGCCAGCAGTAAGCCTCCGGGACAGGGGGCTTTTGAGCAGTTCTTC. It translates to CASSKPPGQGAFEQFF.

This clonotype was recorded many times. V and J are TRBV4-3 and TRBJ1-1, with D maybe TRBD1 (6 bases). The V and J ends lost 7 bases and 0 bases respectively, with 12 bases between them. The germline V gene encodes CDR1 LGHNA and CDR2 YSLEER. This CDR3 is built from 14 residues. The CDR3 region is CASTPGEMNTEAFF. CDR3 nucleotides: TGCGCCAGCACACCAGGGGAAATGAACACTGAAGCTTTCTTT.

In its sample, this clonotype was seen a few times. This rearrangement joins TRBV6-1 to TRBJ1-2; 7 nucleotides match TRBD1. The V gene's germline CDR1 is MNHNS and CDR2 SASEGT. V lost 7 bases and J lost 2; bases outside the gene matches: 7. There are 14 residues in the CDR3. CDR3 sequence reads: CASTKEGGNYGYTF. The CDR3 nucleotides read TGTGCCAGCACGAAGGAAGGGGGCAACTATGGCTACACCTTC.

This clonotype was found a few times. The chain has TRBV7-9 and TRBJ2-7; 10 nucleotides agree with TRBD1. CDR3 length: 15 amino acids. J lost 5 bases, V lost 6 bases, and 10 bases had no gene match. The germline V gene has CDR1 SEHNR and CDR2 FQNEAQ (reference sequence). This CDR3 reads CASSSTGTGEHEQYF. CDR3 nucleotides: TGTGCCAGCAGTTCTACCGGGACAGGGGAGCACGAGCAGTACTTC.

This clonotype turned up a few times. This chain uses TRBV6-6 with TRBJ2-7; D is undetermined. V lost 5 bases, J lost 2 bases, and 10 bases lay in between. The CDR3 totals 13 residues. Per the germline V gene, CDR1 is MNHNY and CDR2 is SVGAGI (reference sequence). The CDR3 spells CASSHGPTYEQYF. CDR3 DNA: TGTGCCAGCAGTCACGGACCAACCTACGAGCAGTACTTC.

This clonotype was seen a handful of times. The chain combines TRBV5-1 with TRBJ2-1; the D call may be TRBD1 or TRBD2 (5 bases each). V was shortened by 0 bases and J by 2 bases, with 15 bases between the two germline ends. Looked up from germline, CDR1 is SGHRS and CDR2 is YFSETQ. The CDR3 sequence is 17 residues long. CDR3 sequence reads: CASSLGIGTGPYNEQFF. CDR3 DNA: TGCGCCAGCAGCTTGGGGATAGGGACGGGGCCCTACAATGAGCAGTTCTTC.

The V and J genes are TRBV20-1 and TRBJ2-7; TRBD2 matches at 8 bases. Per the germline V gene, CDR1 is DFQATT and CDR2 is SNEGSKA (reference sequence). This CDR3 has 16 residues. The ends lost 6 bases at V and 0 bases at J; junction bases unmatched: 13. In DNA form, the CDR3 reads TGCAGTGCCGATAGCCGTTCCGGGACTAGCTCCTACGAGCAGTACTTC. It is translated as CSADSRSGTSSYEQYF.

There are many counts of this clonotype. J is TRBJ2-3 and V is TRBV20-1; no clear D gene. Germline lookup yields CDR1 DFQATT and CDR2 SNEGSKA (reference sequence). The CDR3 is 14 amino acids. V shed 7 bases and J shed 0 bases, with 14 bases lying between them. This CDR3 reads CSVNRALSTDTQYF. The DNA for the CDR3 is TGCAGTGTGAACCGGGCCCTAAGCACAGATACGCAGTATTTT.

This clonotype has at least ten counts. The chain uses TRBV16 and TRBJ1-2, with 7 bases fitting TRBD1. The CDR3 consists of 14 residues. The germline V gene has CDR1 KGHSY and CDR2 FQNENV. V lost 5 bases and J lost 4; bases outside the gene matches: 7. CDR3 sequence reads: CASSADRISYGYTF. As DNA, the CDR3 is TGTGCCAGCAGCGCGGACAGGATCAGCTATGGCTACACCTTC.

This CDR3 is CASSPWKGEGTEAFF. DNA of the CDR3: TGTGCCAGCAGCCCTTGGAAGGGGGAGGGCACTGAAGCTTTCTTT. The gene calls are TRBV7-2 and TRBJ1-1; tentative D call: TRBD1 (6 bases). CDR1 is SGHTA, CDR2 FQGNSA, per germline. V gave up 5 bases and J gave up 4 bases, with 17 bases separating them. There are 15 residues in the CDR3.

Notes on this clonotype: One base away lies a much larger clone, so this may be a sequencing read error. The genes are TRBV25-1 and TRBJ1-6, with D tentatively TRBD1 (5 bases). The germline V gene encodes CDR1 MGHDK and CDR2 SYGVNS. The CDR3 runs 14 residues. Trimming removed 5 bases from V and 10 bases from J, with 15 bases in between. CDR3 DNA sequence: TGTGCCAGCAGTAGAGAGGGGAGACGATCACCCCTCCACTTT. Its protein product is CASSREGRRSPLHF.

This clonotype was found many times. This sequence joins TRBV10-3 and TRBJ1-5; D remains ambiguous. Germline V CDR1 and CDR2: ENHRY, SYGVKD. Trimming took off 0 bases at V and 0 bases at J, with 9 bases between the two ends. The length of the CDR3 is 16 residues. CDR3 nucleotide sequence: TGTGCCATCAGTGAGTCGTTACAGTTTAGCAATCAGCCCCAGCATTTT. Amino acid sequence: CAISESLQFSNQPQHF.